This T cell receptor (beta chain) is drawn from a study of T cells in Graves' hyperthyroidism and ophthalmopathy. General observations from the study: Blood also showed most of the thyroid clonotypes that were expanded above 0.001.

Germline CDR1 GTSNPN, CDR2 SVGIG (reference sequence). V dropped 4 bases and J dropped 7 bases, with 13 bases sitting between them. The CDR3 contains 13 residues. Amplification yielded TCR beta CDR3 regions, with RNA transcripts as the source. The HTBI primer set drove a first-round RT-PCR of the TCR CDR3. TCRdb passed the multiplex PCR reads through MiXCR, listing each CDR3 protein once. In the table there are approximately 720,000 distinct CDR3 sequences, around a sixth of which are singletons. Uncontrolled infection, other autoimmune disease, pregnancy or lactation led to exclusion. In regard to this clonotype: Its antigen is undetermined.

The chain combines TRBV30 with TRBJ1-4; D is perhaps TRBD1 (5 bases). Sequenced input: blood. This TCR was sampled from a woman in her forties or fifties with Graves' hyperthyroidism that later progressed to Graves' ophthalmopathy. This CDR3 is CAWNLGAREKLFF. CDR3 nucleotides: TGTGCCTGGAATCTTGGGGCTCGTGAAAAACTGTTTTTT.